One sample yielded the 18 T cell receptor beta chains listed below, sequenced in a study of Ad26.COV2.S vaccination and SARS-CoV-2 variants. Profiled with immunoSEQ multiplex PCR; TCRdb holds only in-frame clones, not every one. The sample contains 350,000 to 400,000 clones, around 91% of which appear only once. Described treatment: some 20 received Ad26.COV2.S at low or high dose, single or two shots; 5 received placebo; per-sample allocation not given. After the first vaccine or placebo injection, samples were drawn on day 63. The sample was peripheral blood, taken in a trial of Ad26.COV2.S vaccine versus placebo. The receptors shown here come from a person aged 18-65 years who received the Ad26.COV2.S COVID-19 vaccine or a placebo.

The chain links TRBV5-1 to TRBJ2-1; D might be TRBD1 or TRBD2, each matching 7 bases. Trimming left V 4 bases short and J 7 bases short, with 15 bases between. The germline gives CDR1 SGHRS, CDR2 YFSETQ. CDR3 length: 14 residues. This CDR3 reads CASSPGRGGNEQFF. The DNA of the CDR3 is TGCGCCAGCAGCCCCGGCAGGGGGGGGAATGAGCAGTTCTTC.

The rearrangement joins TRBV6-5 to TRBJ1-6; D is uncertain. This CDR3 comprises 14 residues. Trimming removed 4 bases from V and 5 bases from J, with 9 bases in between. Per germline, CDR1 MNHEY and CDR2 SVGAGI. The CDR3 DNA sequence: TGTGCCAGCAGTTCCGGACGGAATAATTCACCCCTCCACTTT. Translated, it gives CASSSGRNNSPLHF.

This chain links TRBV5-4 with TRBJ2-7, with TRBD2 identical over 10 bases. The length of the CDR3 is 15 residues. V gave up 4 bases and J gave up 5 bases; unmatched junction bases: 9. The germline gives CDR1 SGHNT, CDR2 YYREEE (reference sequence). The CDR3 loop reads CASSPMLAGGNEQYF. The CDR3, as DNA: TGTGCCAGCAGCCCGATGTTAGCGGGAGGAAACGAGCAGTACTTC.

The chain has TRBV5-6 and TRBJ2-7; D is perhaps TRBD1 (6 bases). The CDR3 extends over 16 amino acids. Trimming took 0 bases from V and 0 from J, leaving 13 bases between them. Germline V gene data show CDR1 as SGHDT and CDR2 as YYEEEE. Here the CDR3 reads CASSLGQGLYSYEQYF. CDR3 sequence (DNA): TGTGCCAGCAGCTTGGGGCAGGGGCTGTACTCCTACGAGCAGTACTTC.

The rearrangement joins TRBV24-1 to TRBJ2-2; no reliable D call. V shed 4 bases and J shed 7 bases, with 12 bases lying between them. CDR1 is KGHDR and CDR2 is SFDVKD in the germline V gene. CDR3 size: 14 residues. The CDR3 here is CATSEARVDGELFF. As DNA, the CDR3 is TGTGCCACCAGTGAGGCACGGGTCGACGGGGAGCTGTTTTTT.

This clone was counted a single time. V is TRBV7-9 and J is TRBJ2-1; maybe TRBD1 (6 bases). The CDR3 sequence is 15 residues long. Per germline, CDR1 SEHNR and CDR2 FQNEAQ (reference sequence). Trimming shortened V by 7 bases and J by 2 bases, and 15 bases separated the two germline ends. The CDR3 nucleotides are TGTGCCAGCATCCAGGGGTTAGGGCCCTACAATGAGCAGTTCTTC. Its protein is CASIQGLGPYNEQFF.

This rearrangement joins TRBV11-3 to TRBJ2-5; D may be TRBD1 (5 bases). Trimming pared 9 bases from V and 3 bases from J, leaving 20 bases between. There are 15 residues in the CDR3. Per germline, CDR1 SGHNT and CDR2 YENEEA. For the CDR3, the DNA is TGTGCCAGGGGTGTTTATCCGGTACAGGAAGAGACCCAGTACTTC. It specifies CARGVYPVQEETQYF.

CDR3 nucleotides: TGTGCCAGCAGCCCTGACAACTACAGGGTTGGGACCTACGAGCAGTACTTC. As protein: CASSPDNYRVGTYEQYF. V and J are TRBV3-1 (or the pseudogene TRBV3-2) and TRBJ2-7; a weak D match, TRBD1 (6 bases). Per germline, CDR1 LGHDT and CDR2 YNNKEL (reference sequence). V was cut by 4 bases and J by 2 bases, with 21 bases left in between. The CDR3 length is 17 residues.

The J gene is TRBJ2-1, the V gene TRBV4-2; TRBD2 agrees at 7 bases. The V gene end was trimmed by 0 bases and the J gene end by 6 bases; junction bases not matched to a gene: 14. This CDR3 is 18 amino acids long. CDR1 and CDR2 (germline): LGHNA, YNFKEQ. The CDR3 nucleotides are TGTGCCAGCAGCCAAGAGGAGATATTGCGGGAGAGACTCAATGAGCAGTTCTTC. Its protein product is CASSQEEILRERLNEQFF.

The gene calls are TRBV28 and TRBJ2-2; 7 bases line up with TRBD1. Germline-derived CDR1 and CDR2 are MDHEN and SYDVKM. The CDR3 contains 12 residues. V lost 6 bases, J lost 6 bases, and 1 base stayed unmatched. CDR3 coding DNA: TGTGCCAGCAGACAGGGGCCCGGGGAGCTGTTTTTT. Amino acids: CASRQGPGELFF.

There are a few counts of this clone. The CDR3: CSVGGGGQPQHF. Written as DNA, the CDR3 is TGCAGCGTTGGGGGGGGCGGTCAGCCCCAGCATTTT. The chain joins TRBV29-1 to TRBJ1-5, with D possibly matching TRBD1 (6 bases). The germline V gene encodes CDR1 SQVTM and CDR2 ANQGSEA. The CDR3 totals 12 residues. The V end lost 4 bases, the J end lost 6 bases, and 10 bases lay between the germline ends. The full variable domain, rest sourced from reference TRBV29-1 and TRBJ1-5, is SAVISQKPSRDICQRGTSLTIQCQVDSQVTMMFWYRQQPGQSLTLIATANQGSEATYESGFVIDKFPISRPNLTFSTLTVSNMSPEDSSIYLCSVGGGGQPQHFGDGTRLSIL.

On this clone itself: Given a much more abundant clone one base away, this may be a read error. This rearrangement joins TRBV11-1 to TRBJ2-2; D remains ambiguous. From germline, CDR1 is SGHAT and CDR2 FQDESV (reference sequence). Trimming removed 1 base at V and 4 bases at J, with 4 bases between. The CDR3 consists of 13 residues. CDR3 sequence (DNA): TGTGCCAGCAGCTTAGAAGGCACCGGGGAGCTGTTTTTT. Its translation is CASSLEGTGELFF.

This clone has just one count. The chain employs TRBV2 and TRBJ2-2; 8 bases match TRBD2. After removal of 6 bases from V and 3 bases from J, the junction contained 3 bases not matched to a gene. CDR1 SNHLY and CDR2 FYNNEI come from the germline V gene. The CDR3 loop spans 14 amino acids. The CDR3 nucleotides are TGTGCCAGCAGCAGCGGGAGTTACACCGGGGAGCTGTTTTTT. It yields the protein CASSSGSYTGELFF. Full variable domain (missing parts from reference TRBV2 and TRBJ2-2): EPEVTQTPSHQVTQMGQEVILRCVPISNHLYFYWYRQILGQKVEFLVSFYNNEISEKSEIFDDQFSVERPDGSNFTLKIRSTKLEDSAMYFCASSSGSYTGELFFGEGSRLTVL.

The chain couples TRBV28 to TRBJ1-1; possibly TRBD1 for D (6 bases). The CDR3 has 16 residues. Germline V CDR1 and CDR2: MDHEN, SYDVKM. Trimming pared 3 bases from V and 1 base from J, leaving 15 bases between. This CDR3 reads CASSFGGQKENTEAFF. CDR3 coding DNA: TGTGCCAGCAGTTTTGGTGGACAGAAGGAGAACACTGAAGCTTTCTTT. Filled out from reference TRBV28 and TRBJ1-1, the complete variable domain reads DVKVTQSSRYLVKRTGEKVFLECVQDMDHENMFWYRQDPGLGLRLIYFSYDVKMKEKGDIPEGYSVSREKKERFSLILESASTNQTSMYLCASSFGGQKENTEAFFGQGTRLTVV.

The chain carries TRBV11-2 and TRBJ2-1; D possibly matches TRBD1 or TRBD2 (5 bases each). The V end was cut by 0 bases, the J end by 5 bases, with 14 bases between. The germline gives CDR1 SGHAT, CDR2 FQNNGV. The CDR3 length is 16 residues. DNA of the CDR3: TGTGCCAGCAGCTTAGATAAGAGGGGAAAAAACAATGAGCAGTTCTTC. Translating it yields CASSLDKRGKNNEQFF.

This chain joins TRBV15 and TRBJ1-5; D gene ambiguous. The V end was cut by 0 bases, the J end by 7 bases, with 10 bases between. CDR3 length equals 14 residues. Germline CDR1 and CDR2: LNHNV and YYDKDF (reference sequence). The CDR3, as DNA: TGTGCCACCAGCAGAGAATCGGGGAACCAGCCCCAGCATTTT. Translated: CATSRESGNQPQHF.

The chain combines TRBV7-9 with TRBJ1-1; D gene unclear. This CDR3 has 15 residues. The V end lost 2 bases, the J end lost 1 base, and 11 bases lay between the germline ends. In germline, CDR1 is SEHNR, CDR2 FQNEAQ (reference sequence). The CDR3 region has the DNA TGTGCCAGCAGCTTATTCCCCAGCCGGAACACTGAAGCTTTCTTT. Protein product: CASSLFPSRNTEAFF.

Ten or more counts support this clone. This chain links TRBV6-6 with TRBJ1-4; D gene unclear. The ends were cut back, 5 bases at V and 8 bases at J, with 6 bases in the middle. This CDR3 is built from 11 residues. Germline V CDR1 and CDR2: MNHNY, SVGAGI (reference sequence). CDR3 protein: CASSPAEKLFF. CDR3 in DNA: TGTGCCAGCAGTCCCGCGGAAAAACTGTTTTTT.